This entry is about one TCR beta chain. The sample comes from a study of blood T cell repertoires in COVID-19. Overall study: The study drew acute and convalescent COVID-19 samples from the United States, Italy and Spain. T cells, B-cell-depleted T cells, or PBMCs supplied cDNA or gDNA.

Sequencing was performed with immunoSEQ multiplex PCR; in TCRdb, only in-frame clones are kept and a portion is missing. The sample shows some 14,000 clones, roughly 91% of them seen only once. CDR1 is MDHEN and CDR2 is SYDVKM in the germline V gene. The J segment lost 1 base and the V segment lost 7 bases, leaving 10 bases of the junction unmatched. CDR3 length: 16 amino acids. This clonotype originated in a human donor in a cohort sampled during active COVID-19. The V and J genes are TRBV28 and TRBJ2-4; 7 bases are shared with TRBD2. What was sequenced was peripheral blood. The CDR3 protein is CASNSRRREAKNIQYF. In DNA, the CDR3 is TGTGCCAGCAACTCAAGGCGGCGGGAGGCCAAAAACATTCAGTACTTC.